Listed below are T cell receptor beta chains from one sample, sequenced in a study of CD8 T cells in ankylosing spondylitis. TCRdb re-called the 5' RACE reads with MiXCR, one entry per CDR3 protein. The top ten clones hold over 15% of a sample with about 700,000 distinct CDR3 sequences, around 20% of them seen once. The sample taken for sequencing was blood, either unsorted or a sorted T cell fraction (not recorded which). The origin of the receptors is a male donor with ankylosing spondylitis. The CDR3 runs from the conserved cysteine through the conserved F or W. A D gene is named only where the DNA matches it firmly. Not every row has a clone size; where given, it reads once, few, many or a size class.

TRBJ2-2 TRBV23-1 many NA TGCGCCAAAAGGAGGACCGGGGAGCTGTTTTTT CAKRRTGELFF
TRBJ1-2 TRBV6-5 few NA TGTGCCAGCAGTACCGATTGGATGGCGAACTATGGCTACACCTTC CASSTDWMANYGYTF
TRBJ2-3 TRBV20-1 few TRBD2 TGCAGTGCTAGTAAAGCGGGAGGCACAGATACGCAGTATTTT CSASKAGGTDTQYF
TRBJ2-5 TRBV5-4 NA TRBD2 TGTGCCAGCAGCTTGGCCAGGGGGGTAGCGGGAGTGGCAGGAGAGACCCAGTACTTC CASSLARGVAGVAGETQYF
TRBJ1-5 TRBV21-1 NA NA TGTGCCAGCAGCAAAGGACGCGGGAGGAATCAGCCCCAGCATTTT CASSKGRGRNQPQHF
TRBJ1-4 TRBV25-1 many TRBD1 TGTGCCAGCAGTACCCACAGGGGCGGTTGGGAAAAACTGTTTTTT CASSTHRGGWEKLFF
TRBJ2-1 TRBV12-3/TRBV12-4 few TRBD1 TGTGCCAGCAGTTCTCCTGGACAGGGGAGTCATGAGCAGTTCTTC CASSSPGQGSHEQFF
TRBJ2-5 TRBV9 NA TRBD2 TGTGCCAGCAGCTTGACTAGCGGGGCAGAGACCCAGTACTTC CASSLTSGAETQYF
TRBJ2-3 TRBV24-1 few NA TGTGCCACCAGTGCAGGGGCAGGGAACACAGATACGCAGTATTTT CATSAGAGNTDTQYF
TRBJ2-4 TRBV6-2/TRBV6-3 few TRBD2 TGTGCCAGCAGTACCCTCCCGGGACTAGCGGATGAAAACATTCAGTACTTC CASSTLPGLADENIQYF
TRBJ2-7 TRBV5-1 NA NA TGCGCCAGCAGCTTGGTCCCGGGGGCGGATGGGTACGAGCAGTACTTC CASSLVPGADGYEQYF
TRBJ1-1 TRBV14 NA NA TGTGCCAGCAGCCAAGAACGGGCCCCGTTTCTAACTGAAGCTTTCTTT CASSQERAPFLTEAFF
TRBJ1-1 TRBV29-1 NA NA TGCAGCGGGGCGGGACACTCGAACACTGAAGCTTTCTTT CSGAGHSNTEAFF
TRBJ1-2 TRBV12-3/TRBV12-4 few NA TGTGCCAGCAGTCCCCCGGGCAGTTCTAACTATGGCTACACCTTC CASSPPGSSNYGYTF
TRBJ2-7 TRBV30 NA NA TGTGCCTGGACAGGCCACAGAGCCTACGAGCAGTACTTC CAWTGHRAYEQYF
TRBJ1-3 TRBV5-6 few NA TGTGCCAGCAGCTTGGGACCGCTCTCTGGAAACACCATATATTTT CASSLGPLSGNTIYF
TRBJ2-7 TRBV4-1 many NA TGCGCCAGCAGCCACGGACGTACGGTCTACGAGCAGTACTTC CASSHGRTVYEQYF
TRBJ2-5 TRBV12-3/TRBV12-4 few NA TGTGCCAGCACCCCAAGAGAACAAGAGACCCAGTACTTC CASTPREQETQYF
TRBJ2-7 TRBV19 few TRBD2 TGTGCCAGTAGTTCTAGCGGGAGAAACCACGAGCAGTACTTC CASSSSGRNHEQYF
TRBJ2-1 TRBV7-2 NA TRBD1 TGTGCCAGCAGCTCCGCCGGGACAGGGCCTACAAATGAGCAGTTCTTC CASSSAGTGPTNEQFF
TRBJ1-1 TRBV7-9 few NA TGTGCCAGCAGCCCCCAGGACAGCTCCGCTTTCTTT CASSPQDSSAFF
TRBJ2-3 TRBV2 NA TRBD1 TGTGCCAGCAGAGGGGACAGGTTGGCGGATACGCAGTATTTT CASRGDRLADTQYF
TRBJ2-5 TRBV27 NA NA TGTGCCAGCAGTTCCGTCGGGCAGGGAGACGAGACCCAGTACTTC CASSSVGQGDETQYF
TRBJ2-7 TRBV12-3/TRBV12-4 few NA TGTGCCAGCAGTTTTGGAGACTACGAGCAGTACTTC CASSFGDYEQYF
TRBJ2-2 TRBV5-5 NA TRBD1 TGTGCCAGCACCCAGGACAGGGAGAACTCCGGGGAGCTGTTTTTT CASTQDRENSGELFF
TRBJ2-1 TRBV7-9 NA NA TGTGCCAGCAGCTTAATACTAGTAGGTGAGCAGTTCTTC CASSLILVGEQFF
TRBJ1-5 TRBV10-3 few TRBD1 TGTGCCATCTCGGGGGGGACAGTGGAACAGCCCCAGCATTTT CAISGGTVEQPQHF
TRBJ2-1 TRBV4-2 NA TRBD2 TGTGCCAGCAGCCAAGTAGCGGGAGCGGGAGATGAGCAGTTCTTC CASSQVAGAGDEQFF
TRBJ2-7 TRBV4-3 few NA TGCGCCAGCAGCCAAGACGACAGCCCGCTTGGCGAGCAGTACTTC CASSQDDSPLGEQYF
TRBJ1-3 TRBV20-1 NA NA TGCAGTGCTCGCTCCCAGGGAGTCTCTGGAAACACCATATATTTT CSARSQGVSGNTIYF
TRBJ2-5 TRBV6-2/TRBV6-3 NA NA TGTGCCAGCAGTTACGGTCAAGTTGACGTTGCCTTC CASSYGQVDVAF
TRBJ2-5 TRBV5-4 NA NA TGTGCCAGCAGCTTGGCCGGGGCTGCAGACCAAGAGACCCAGTACTTC CASSLAGAADQETQYF
TRBJ2-7 TRBV11-3 NA NA TGTGCCAGCAGCGCCGGACACCTATACGAGCAGTACTTC CASSAGHLYEQYF
TRBJ1-2 TRBV5-4 few NA TGTGCCAGCACCGGGCAGAACTATGGCTACACCTTC CASTGQNYGYTF
TRBJ2-3 TRBV12-3/TRBV12-4 few NA TGTGCCAGCAGCAGAAAGGTAGATACGCAGTATTTT CASSRKVDTQYF
TRBJ1-2 TRBV5-6 NA NA TGTGCCAGCAGCTTGCAGGGACTTACTGTACTCTGGTATGGCTACACCTTC CASSLQGLTVLWYGYTF
TRBJ1-4 TRBV12-3/TRBV12-4 few TRBD1 TGTGCCAGCAGCAGGGACAGGGATGTGTTTTTT CASSRDRDVFF
TRBJ1-6 TRBV12-3/TRBV12-4 many NA TGTGCCAGCAGTCCCCCAGGCAGGGCTGGTTCACCCCTCCACTTT CASSPPGRAGSPLHF
TRBJ2-1 TRBV4-1 few TRBD2 TGCGCCAGCAGCCAAGATCCAGCGGGAGGGCTGGGAGAGCAGTTCTTC CASSQDPAGGLGEQFF
TRBJ1-1 TRBV2 few NA TGTGCCAGCAGTGACAGGAGGGCTTTCTTT CASSDRRAFF
TRBJ1-6 TRBV12-3/TRBV12-4 many NA TGTGCCAGCAGTTCCCGGGAAGGGTGGAATTCACCCCTCCACTTT CASSSREGWNSPLHF
TRBJ1-5 TRBV28 few TRBD1 TGTGCCAGCAGGCATGACAGGGGAGTTAAGTATCAGCCCCAGCATTTT CASRHDRGVKYQPQHF
TRBJ2-3 TRBV4-1 NA TRBD2 TGCGCCAGCAGCCAAGATCCTAGCGGAGGGAAAACTTATAGCACAGATACGCAGTATTTT CASSQDPSGGKTYSTDTQYF
TRBJ2-7 TRBV5-1 NA TRBD1 TGCGCCAGCAGCTTGGGAGCTGGGACAGGGGCCCTCGAGCAGTACTTC CASSLGAGTGALEQYF
TRBJ2-1 TRBV7-2 few TRBD2 TGTGCCAGCATTAGAGCGGGAGGGAGCTACAATGAGCAGTTCTTC CASIRAGGSYNEQFF
TRBJ1-4 TRBV15 NA NA TGTGCCACCAGCAGTTTCCCGGGAGGAGGGTCTGAAAAACTGTTTTTT CATSSFPGGGSEKLFF
TRBJ2-3 TRBV10-3 many NA TGTGCCATCAGTGACCGATGGGACCCCACAGATACGCAGTATTTT CAISDRWDPTDTQYF
TRBJ2-1 TRBV15 NA TRBD2 TGTGCCACCAGCAGAGGACTAGCGGGGTCCCCCTACAATGAGCAGTTCTTC CATSRGLAGSPYNEQFF
TRBJ2-3 TRBV6-1 NA TRBD2 TGTGCCAGCAGCCGAAGTGTAGCGGGGAGCACAGATACGCAGTATTTT CASSRSVAGSTDTQYF
TRBJ2-3 TRBV12-3/TRBV12-4 many NA TGTGCCAGCAGTTTAAATCCGGTAGTCCCAAACGCAGATACGCAGTATTTT CASSLNPVVPNADTQYF
TRBJ2-1 TRBV7-2 few NA TGTGCCAGCAGCCTCCGGGGAGGCCCCTACAATGAGCAGTTCTTC CASSLRGGPYNEQFF
TRBJ2-3 TRBV4-1 few NA TGCGCCAGCAGCAAAGAGCTAGTTGGGAGCACAGATACGCAGTATTTT CASSKELVGSTDTQYF
TRBJ2-1 TRBV29-1 NA TRBD2 TGCAGCGTACGAGGGACTAGCGGGGTGAATGAGCAGTTCTTC CSVRGTSGVNEQFF
TRBJ2-7 TRBV29-1 many TRBD1 TGCAGCGTGCCGATCCCCGGGACAGGGGATTCCTACGAGCAGTACTTC CSVPIPGTGDSYEQYF